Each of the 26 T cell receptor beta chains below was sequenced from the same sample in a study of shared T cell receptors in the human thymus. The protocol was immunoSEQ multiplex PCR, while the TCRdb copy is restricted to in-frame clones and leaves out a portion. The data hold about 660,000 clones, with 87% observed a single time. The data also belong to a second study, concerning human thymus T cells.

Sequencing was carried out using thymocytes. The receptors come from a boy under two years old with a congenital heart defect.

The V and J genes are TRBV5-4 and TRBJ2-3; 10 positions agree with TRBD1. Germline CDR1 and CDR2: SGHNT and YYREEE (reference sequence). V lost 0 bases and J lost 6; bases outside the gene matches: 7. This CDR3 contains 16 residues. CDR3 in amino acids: CASSLDWDRGGDTQYF. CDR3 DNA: TGTGCCAGCAGCTTGGATTGGGACAGGGGAGGGGATACGCAGTATTTT.

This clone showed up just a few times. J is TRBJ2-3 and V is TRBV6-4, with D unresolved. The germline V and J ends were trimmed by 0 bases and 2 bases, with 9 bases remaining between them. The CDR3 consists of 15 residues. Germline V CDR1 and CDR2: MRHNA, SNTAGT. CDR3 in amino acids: CASSDSGRHTDTQYF. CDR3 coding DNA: TGTGCCAGCAGTGACTCGGGCAGGCACACAGATACGCAGTATTTT.

The CDR3 region has the DNA TGTGCCTGGACCGACAGGGGAGGCAATCAGCCCCAGCATTTT. Its protein is CAWTDRGGNQPQHF. This sequence joins TRBV30 and TRBJ1-5; 8 bases are a match to TRBD1. The length of the CDR3 is 14 residues. Per the germline V gene, CDR1 is GTSNPN and CDR2 is SVGIG (reference sequence). The V gene end was trimmed by 4 bases and the J gene end by 2 bases; junction bases not matched to a gene: 4.

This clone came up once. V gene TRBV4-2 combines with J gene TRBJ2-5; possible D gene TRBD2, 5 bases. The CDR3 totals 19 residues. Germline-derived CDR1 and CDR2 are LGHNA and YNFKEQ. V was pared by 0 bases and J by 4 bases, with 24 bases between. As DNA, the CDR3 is TGTGCCAGCAGCCAAGAATCCTGGCGGGCCAGAGAGGACGGAGAGACCCAGTACTTC. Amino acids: CASSQESWRAREDGETQYF.

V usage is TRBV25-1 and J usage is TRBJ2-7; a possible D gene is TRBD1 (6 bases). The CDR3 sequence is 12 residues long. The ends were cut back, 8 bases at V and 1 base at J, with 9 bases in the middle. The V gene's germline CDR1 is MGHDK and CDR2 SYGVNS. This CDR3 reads CASRQGSYEQYF. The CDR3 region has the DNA TGTGCCAGCCGTCAGGGGTCCTACGAGCAGTACTTC.

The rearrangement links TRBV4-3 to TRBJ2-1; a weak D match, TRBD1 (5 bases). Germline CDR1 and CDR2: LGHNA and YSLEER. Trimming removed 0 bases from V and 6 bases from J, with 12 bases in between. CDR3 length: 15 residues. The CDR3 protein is CASSQDKGIRNEQFF. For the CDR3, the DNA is TGCGCCAGCAGCCAAGATAAGGGGATCCGCAATGAGCAGTTCTTC.

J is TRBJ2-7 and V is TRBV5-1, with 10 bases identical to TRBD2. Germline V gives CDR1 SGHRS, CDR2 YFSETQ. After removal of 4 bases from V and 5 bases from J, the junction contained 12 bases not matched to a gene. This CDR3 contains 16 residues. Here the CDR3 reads CASSPGGTSGAHEQYF. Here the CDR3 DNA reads TGCGCCAGCAGCCCGGGAGGTACTAGCGGGGCCCACGAGCAGTACTTC.

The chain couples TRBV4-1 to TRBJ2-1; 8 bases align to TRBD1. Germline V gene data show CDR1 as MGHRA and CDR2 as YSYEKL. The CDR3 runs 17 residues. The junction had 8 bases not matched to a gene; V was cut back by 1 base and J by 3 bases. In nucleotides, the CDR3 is TGCGCCAGCAGCCAAGTCCGGGGACAGGTTAACTACAATGAGCAGTTCTTC. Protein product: CASSQVRGQVNYNEQFF.

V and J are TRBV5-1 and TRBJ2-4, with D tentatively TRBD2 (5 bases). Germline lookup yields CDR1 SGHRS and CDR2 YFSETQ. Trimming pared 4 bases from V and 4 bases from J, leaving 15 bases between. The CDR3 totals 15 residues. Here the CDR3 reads CASSATEREKNIQYF. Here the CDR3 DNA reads TGCGCCAGCAGCGCGACTGAGAGGGAGAAAAACATTCAGTACTTC. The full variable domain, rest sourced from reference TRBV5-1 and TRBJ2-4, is KAGVTQTPRYLIKTRGQQVTLSCSPISGHRSVSWYQQTPGQGLQFLFEYFSETQRNKGNFPGRFSGRQFSNSRSEMNVSTLELGDSALYLCASSATEREKNIQYFGAGTRLSVL.

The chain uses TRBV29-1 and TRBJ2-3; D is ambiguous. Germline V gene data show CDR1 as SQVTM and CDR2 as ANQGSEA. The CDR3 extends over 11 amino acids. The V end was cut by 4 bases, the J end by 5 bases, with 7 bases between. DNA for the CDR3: TGCAGCGTTGTCAGGATAGATACGCAGTATTTT. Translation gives CSVVRIDTQYF.

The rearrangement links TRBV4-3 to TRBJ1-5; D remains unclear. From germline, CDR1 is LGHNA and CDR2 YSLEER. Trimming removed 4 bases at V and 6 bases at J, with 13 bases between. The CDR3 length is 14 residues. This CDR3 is CASSLSDGTQPQHF. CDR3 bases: TGCGCCAGCAGCCTAAGCGATGGTACTCAGCCCCAGCATTTT.

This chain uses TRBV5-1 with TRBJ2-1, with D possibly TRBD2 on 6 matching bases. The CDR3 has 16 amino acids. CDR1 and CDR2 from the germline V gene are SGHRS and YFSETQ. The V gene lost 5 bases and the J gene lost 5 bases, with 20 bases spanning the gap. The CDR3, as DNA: TGCGCCAGCAGGTTCCCGACCGTTTCTAGCGACAATGAGCAGTTCTTC. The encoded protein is CASRFPTVSSDNEQFF. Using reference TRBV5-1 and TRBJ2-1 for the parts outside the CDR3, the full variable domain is KAGVTQTPRYLIKTRGQQVTLSCSPISGHRSVSWYQQTPGQGLQFLFEYFSETQRNKGNFPGRFSGRQFSNSRSEMNVSTLELGDSALYLCASRFPTVSSDNEQFFGPGTRLTVL.

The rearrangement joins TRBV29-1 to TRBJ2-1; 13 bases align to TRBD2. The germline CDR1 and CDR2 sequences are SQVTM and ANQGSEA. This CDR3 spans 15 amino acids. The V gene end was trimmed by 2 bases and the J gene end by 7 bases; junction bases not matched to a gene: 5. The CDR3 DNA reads TGCAGCGTTGAACGGACTAGCGGGAGCAGTAATGAGCAGTTCTTC. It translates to CSVERTSGSSNEQFF.

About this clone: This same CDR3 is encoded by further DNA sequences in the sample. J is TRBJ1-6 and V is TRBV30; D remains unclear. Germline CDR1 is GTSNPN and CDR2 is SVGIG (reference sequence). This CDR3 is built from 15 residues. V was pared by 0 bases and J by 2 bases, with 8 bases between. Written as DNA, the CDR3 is TGTGCCTGGAGTGTGGGCAGTACCTATAATTCACCCCTCCACTTT. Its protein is CAWSVGSTYNSPLHF.

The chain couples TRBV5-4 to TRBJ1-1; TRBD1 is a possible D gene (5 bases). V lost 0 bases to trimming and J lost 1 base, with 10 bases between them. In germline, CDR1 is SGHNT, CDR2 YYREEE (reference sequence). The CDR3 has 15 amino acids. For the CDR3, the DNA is TGTGCCAGCAGCTTGGTGGGGCAGCAGAACACTGAAGCTTTCTTT. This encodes CASSLVGQQNTEAFF.

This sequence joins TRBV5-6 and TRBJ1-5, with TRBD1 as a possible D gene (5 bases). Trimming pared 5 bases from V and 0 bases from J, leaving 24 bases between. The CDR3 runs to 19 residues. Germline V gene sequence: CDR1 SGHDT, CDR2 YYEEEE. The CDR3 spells CASSHYIGQDTRSNQPQHF. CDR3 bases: TGTGCCAGCAGTCACTACATCGGGCAGGACACCCGTAGCAATCAGCCCCAGCATTTT.

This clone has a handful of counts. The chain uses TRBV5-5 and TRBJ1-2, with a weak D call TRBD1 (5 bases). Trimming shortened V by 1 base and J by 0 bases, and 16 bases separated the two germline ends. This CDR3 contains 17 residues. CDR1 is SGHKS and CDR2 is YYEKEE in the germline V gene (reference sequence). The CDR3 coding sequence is TGTGCCAGCAGCTTGACAGGTCCTAAGCTAGCTAACTATGGCTACACCTTC. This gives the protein CASSLTGPKLANYGYTF. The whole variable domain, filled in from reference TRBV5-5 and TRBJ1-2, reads DAGVTQSPTHLIKTRGQQVTLRCSPISGHKSVSWYQQVLGQGPQFIFQYYEKEERGRGNFPDRFSARQFPNYSSELNVNALLLGDSALYLCASSLTGPKLANYGYTFGSGTRLTVV.

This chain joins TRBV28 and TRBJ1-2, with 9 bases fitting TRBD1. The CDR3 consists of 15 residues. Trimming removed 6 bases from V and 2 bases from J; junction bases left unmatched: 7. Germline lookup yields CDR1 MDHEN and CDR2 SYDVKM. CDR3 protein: CASSPGTGWNYGYTF. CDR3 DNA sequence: TGTGCCAGCAGCCCTGGGACAGGGTGGAACTATGGCTACACCTTC.

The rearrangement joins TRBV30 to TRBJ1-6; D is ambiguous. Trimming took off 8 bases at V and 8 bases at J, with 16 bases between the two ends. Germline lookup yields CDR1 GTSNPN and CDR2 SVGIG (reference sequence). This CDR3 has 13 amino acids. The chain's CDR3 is CAPPQRVDSPLHF. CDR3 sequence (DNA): TGTGCCCCCCCCCAGAGGGTGGATTCACCCCTCCACTTT.

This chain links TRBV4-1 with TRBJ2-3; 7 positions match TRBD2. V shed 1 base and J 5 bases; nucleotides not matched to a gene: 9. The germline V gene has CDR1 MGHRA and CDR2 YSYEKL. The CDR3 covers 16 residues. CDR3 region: CASSQGLADEGDTQYF. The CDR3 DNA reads TGCGCCAGCAGCCAAGGACTAGCAGACGAAGGAGATACGCAGTATTTT.

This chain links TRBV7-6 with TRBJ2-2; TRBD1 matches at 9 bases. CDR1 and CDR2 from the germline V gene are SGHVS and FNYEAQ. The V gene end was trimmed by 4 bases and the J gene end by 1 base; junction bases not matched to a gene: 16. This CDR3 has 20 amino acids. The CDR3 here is CASSSHGSTGGTRNTGELFF. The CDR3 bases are TGTGCCAGCAGCTCACACGGTTCGACAGGGGGAACGAGGAACACCGGGGAGCTGTTTTTT.

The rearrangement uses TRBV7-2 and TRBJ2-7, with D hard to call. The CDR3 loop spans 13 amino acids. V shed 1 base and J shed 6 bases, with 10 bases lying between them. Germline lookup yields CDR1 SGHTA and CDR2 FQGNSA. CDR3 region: CASSLVGFAEQYF. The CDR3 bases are TGTGCCAGCAGCTTAGTCGGTTTTGCCGAGCAGTACTTC.

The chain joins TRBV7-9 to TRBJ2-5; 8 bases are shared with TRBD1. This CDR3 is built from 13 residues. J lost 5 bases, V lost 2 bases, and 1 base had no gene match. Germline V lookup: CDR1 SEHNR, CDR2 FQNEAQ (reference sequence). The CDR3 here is CASSLTGGETQYF. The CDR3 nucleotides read TGTGCCAGCAGCTTAACAGGGGGGGAGACCCAGTACTTC.

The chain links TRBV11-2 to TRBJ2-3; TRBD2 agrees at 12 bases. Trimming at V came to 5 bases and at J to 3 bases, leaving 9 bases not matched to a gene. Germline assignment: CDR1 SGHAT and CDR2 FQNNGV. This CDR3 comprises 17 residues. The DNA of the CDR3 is TGTGCCAGCAGCCGGCCGAGGCTAGCGGGGGGGACAGATACGCAGTATTTT. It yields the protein CASSRPRLAGGTDTQYF. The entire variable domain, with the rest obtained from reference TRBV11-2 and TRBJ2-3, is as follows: EAGVAQSPRYKIIEKRQSVAFWCNPISGHATLYWYQQILGQGPKLLIQFQNNGVVDDSQLPKDRFSAERLKGVDSTLKIQPAKLEDSAVYLCASSRPRLAGGTDTQYFGPGTRLTVL.

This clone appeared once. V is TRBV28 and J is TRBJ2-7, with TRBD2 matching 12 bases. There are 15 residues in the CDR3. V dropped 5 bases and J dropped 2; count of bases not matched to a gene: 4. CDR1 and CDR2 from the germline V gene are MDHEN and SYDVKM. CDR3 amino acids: CASSPLAGGAYEQYF. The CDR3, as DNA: TGTGCCAGCAGTCCACTAGCGGGAGGCGCCTACGAGCAGTACTTC.

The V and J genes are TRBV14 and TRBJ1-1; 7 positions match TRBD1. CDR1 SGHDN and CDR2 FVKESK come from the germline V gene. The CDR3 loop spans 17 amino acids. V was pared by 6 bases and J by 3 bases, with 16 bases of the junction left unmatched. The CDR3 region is CASRRSRGGSFDTEAFF. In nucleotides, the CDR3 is TGTGCCAGCAGACGAAGTAGAGGGGGCTCATTTGACACTGAAGCTTTCTTT.